This T cell receptor beta chain was recovered during a study of T cell responses to AZD1222 COVID-19 vaccine. Study context: Second doses that came at about 4 or about 12 weeks were put together.

Germline V gene sequence: CDR1 ENHRY, CDR2 SYGVKD. The junction had 10 bases not matched to a gene; V was cut back by 10 bases and J by 0 bases. CDR3 size: 15 residues. Study-level findings and limits: Repertoire samples came only from after the peak T cell response. Recipients of AZD1222 seropositive at baseline numbered only 5 to 7. It should be noted that donors were predominantly white British and more often female, and clonal diversity was possibly underestimated.

With regard to this clone: Its antigen remains unidentified.

Assay: immunoSEQ multiplex PCR; the TCRdb copy retains only in-frame clones and omits some. The table includes around 100,000 clones, roughly four fifths detected once. The source material was peripheral blood, sampled on day 0 of AZD1222 vaccination. The clonotype was recovered from an adult in good health. The chain couples TRBV10-3 to TRBJ1-1, with 8 bases that match TRBD1. The CDR3 sequence is CATGDRGVLNTEAFF. The CDR3 DNA sequence: TGTGCCACCGGTGACAGGGGCGTATTGAACACTGAAGCTTTCTTT.